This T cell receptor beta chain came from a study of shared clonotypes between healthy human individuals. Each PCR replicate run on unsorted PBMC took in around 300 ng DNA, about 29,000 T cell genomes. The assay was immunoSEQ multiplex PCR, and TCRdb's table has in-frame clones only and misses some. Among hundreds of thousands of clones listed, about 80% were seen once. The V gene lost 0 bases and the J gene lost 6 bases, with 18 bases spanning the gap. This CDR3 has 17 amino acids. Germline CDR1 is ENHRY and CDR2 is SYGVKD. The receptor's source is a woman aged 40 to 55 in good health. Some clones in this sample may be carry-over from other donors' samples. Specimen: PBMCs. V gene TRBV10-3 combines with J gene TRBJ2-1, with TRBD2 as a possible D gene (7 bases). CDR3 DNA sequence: TGTGCCATCAGTGAGTCTGGGGCTAGGGGGGGGAGCAATGAGCAGTTCTTC. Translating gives CAISESGARGGSNEQFF.